Presented here are 9 T cell receptor beta chains from one specimen sequenced in a study of T cells in Graves' hyperthyroidism and ophthalmopathy. Using RNA transcripts as the source, TCR beta CDR3 regions were amplified. Researchers ran a first-round RT-PCR on the TCR CDR3 using the HTBI primer set. TCRdb ran MiXCR on the multiplex PCR reads and lists one entry per CDR3 protein. The table includes more than 300,000 distinct CDR3 sequences, roughly 13% detected once. Sequenced: blood. These receptors originate from a woman in her 30s with Graves' hyperthyroidism.

This clonotype has ten or more counts. V gene TRBV2 combines with J gene TRBJ2-3; either TRBD1 or TRBD2 may supply D (5 bases each). Looked up from germline, CDR1 is SNHLY and CDR2 is FYNNEI. The CDR3 spans 16 residues. V was trimmed by 5 bases and J by 3 bases, leaving 18 bases between them. DNA of the CDR3: TGTGCCAGCAGTAAGAGGGCTAGACAGCGGACAGATACGCAGTATTTT. Protein product: CASSKRARQRTDTQYF.

This clonotype was observed at least ten times. The chain's CDR3 is CASSHGDGYTF. The CDR3 nucleotides read TGTGCCAGCAGTCATGGCGACGGCTACACCTTC. The chain is built from TRBV28 and TRBJ1-2; D not certain. Trimming stripped 5 bases from V and 8 bases from J, with 9 bases between. CDR1 MDHEN and CDR2 SYDVKM come from the germline V gene. The CDR3 is made up of 11 amino acids.

This clonotype was observed a handful of times. A much larger clone differs from this one at a single base, so this may be a read error. The chain uses TRBV28 and TRBJ2-5; possible D gene TRBD2, 6 bases. This CDR3 contains 16 residues. V lost 2 bases, J lost 3 bases, and 16 bases lay in between. Germline V CDR1 and CDR2: MDHEN, SYDVKM. For the CDR3, the DNA is TGTGCCAGCAGTTTAGATCCGGGAGAGATAGAAGAGACCCAGTACTTC. Translation: CASSLDPGEIEETQYF.

This clonotype was observed at least ten times. V and J are TRBV7-8 and TRBJ1-5, with unresolved D. V was clipped by 1 base and J by 5 bases, with 9 bases between them. CDR3 size: 14 residues. Germline V gene data show CDR1 as SGHVS and CDR2 as FQNEAQ. DNA for the CDR3: TGTGCCAGCAGCTTAGTAGCATCCGATCAGCCCCAGCATTTT. Amino acids: CASSLVASDQPQHF. Combining the CDR3 with reference TRBV7-8 and TRBJ1-5 gives the whole variable domain GAGVSQSPRYKVAKRGQDVALRCDPISGHVSLFWYQQALGQGPEFLTYFQNEAQLDKSGLPSDRFFAERPEGSVSTLKIQRTQQEDSAVYLCASSLVASDQPQHFGDGTRLSIL.

The chain links TRBV10-3 to TRBJ2-1; TRBD1 agrees at 7 bases. The germline gives CDR1 ENHRY, CDR2 SYGVKD. The trim removed 6 bases at V and 6 bases at J, leaving 14 bases unmatched. The CDR3 is made up of 16 amino acids. Here the CDR3 reads CAISRDSRLSGNEQFF. The CDR3 DNA follows: TGTGCCATCAGCCGGGACAGTCGATTGTCAGGCAATGAGCAGTTCTTC.

This clonotype was observed a few times. The rearrangement links TRBV20-1 to TRBJ1-4, with 8 bases matching TRBD1. This CDR3 region has 13 residues. In germline, CDR1 is DFQATT, CDR2 SNEGSKA (reference sequence). Trimming took 4 bases from V and 10 from J; bases not matched to a gene: 8. The CDR3 DNA follows: TGCAGTGCTACTCAGGGGGCCAACGTAAAACTGTTTTTT. This gives the protein CSATQGANVKLFF.

This rearrangement joins TRBV15 to TRBJ1-1, with D possibly matching TRBD1 (5 bases). The CDR3 is made up of 15 amino acids. Trimming left V 5 bases short and J 4 bases short, with 17 bases between. Germline values: CDR1 LNHNV, CDR2 YYDKDF (reference sequence). The CDR3 here is CATSYGGVAGTEAFF. The CDR3 DNA reads TGTGCCACCAGCTACGGGGGGGTCGCAGGCACTGAAGCTTTCTTT. Supplemented by reference TRBV15 and TRBJ1-1, the full variable domain reads DAMVIQNPRYQVTQFGKPVTLSCSQTLNHNVMYWYQQKSSQAPKLLFHYYDKDFNNEADTPDNFQSRRPNTSFCFLDIRSPGLGDTAMYLCATSYGGVAGTEAFFGQGTRLTVV.

This clonotype was counted only a few times. Here the CDR3 reads CASSPSGHQPQHF. CDR3 DNA sequence: TGTGCCAGCAGCCCGAGCGGGCATCAGCCCCAGCATTTT. The rearrangement uses TRBV7-9 and TRBJ1-5; D unclear. In germline, CDR1 is SEHNR, CDR2 FQNEAQ (reference sequence). Trimming left V 5 bases short and J 5 bases short, with 10 bases between. The CDR3 has 13 residues.

The CDR3 bases are TGTGCCACCAGCAGAGCTGACCACTATGGCTACACCTTC. Encoded protein: CATSRADHYGYTF. The J gene is TRBJ1-2, the V gene TRBV15; no reliable D call. Germline V gene data show CDR1 as LNHNV and CDR2 as YYDKDF (reference sequence). Trimming shortened V by 1 base and J by 3 bases, and 6 bases separated the two germline ends. This CDR3 is 13 amino acids long.